In its sample, the clone carrying this TCR beta chain was seen a few times. Its target is unknown. Produced via immunoSEQ multiplex PCR; TCRdb's table is partial and in-frame only. The table includes about 150,000 clones, roughly 90% detected once. The sample originates from a study of cytomegalovirus exposure and HLA in healthy donors. Study-level findings and limits: In the 120 validation repertoires, a later analysis found that first-cohort TCR clusters tended to co-occur. High specificity and sensitivity for cytomegalovirus status were reported for the classifier. In vitro testing confirmed a few CMV-associated chains as specific for CMV antigens.

The CDR3 totals 13 residues. Germline CDR1 and CDR2: SEHNR and FQNEAQ (reference sequence). V was pared by 6 bases and J by 4 bases, with 3 bases of the junction left unmatched. This TCR was recovered from a man aged 18 to 30 in good health and CMV-seropositive. The specimen was PBMCs. The chain carries TRBV7-9 and TRBJ1-5, with 7 bases lining up with TRBD1. CDR3 nucleotides: TGTGCCAGCAGTTCACAGGGGAATCAGCCCCAGCATTTT. Residues: CASSSQGNQPQHF.